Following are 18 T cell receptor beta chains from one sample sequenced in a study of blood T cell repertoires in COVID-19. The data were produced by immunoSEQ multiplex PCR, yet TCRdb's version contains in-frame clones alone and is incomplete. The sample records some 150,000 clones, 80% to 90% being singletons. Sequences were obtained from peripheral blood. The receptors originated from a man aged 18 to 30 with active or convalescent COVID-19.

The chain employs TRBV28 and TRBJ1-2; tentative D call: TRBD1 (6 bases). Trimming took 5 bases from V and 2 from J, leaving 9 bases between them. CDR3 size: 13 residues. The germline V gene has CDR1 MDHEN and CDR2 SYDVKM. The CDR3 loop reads CASSAGQNYGYTF. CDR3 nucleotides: TGTGCCAGCAGTGCCGGACAGAACTATGGCTACACCTTC.

CDR3 DNA sequence: TGTGCCAGCAGTGAACTAGACAGACTCAAGGCCCCCGAAGCTTTCTTT. It encodes CASSELDRLKAPEAFF. The chain combines TRBV2 with TRBJ1-1; D is possibly TRBD1 (5 bases). There are 16 residues in the CDR3. Germline assignment: CDR1 SNHLY and CDR2 FYNNEI. Trimming left V 2 bases short and J 8 bases short, with 21 bases between.

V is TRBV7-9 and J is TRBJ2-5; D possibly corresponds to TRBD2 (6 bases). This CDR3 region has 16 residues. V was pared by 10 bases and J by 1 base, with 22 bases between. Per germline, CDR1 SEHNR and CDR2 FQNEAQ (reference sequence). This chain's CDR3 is CATQMRVGGPQETQYF. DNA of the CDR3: TGTGCCACCCAGATGCGTGTCGGGGGTCCCCAAGAGACCCAGTACTTC.

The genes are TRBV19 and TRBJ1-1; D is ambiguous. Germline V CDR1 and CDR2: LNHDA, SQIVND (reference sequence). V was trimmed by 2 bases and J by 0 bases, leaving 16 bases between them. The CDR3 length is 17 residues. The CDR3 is CASSISFVWRLNTEAFF. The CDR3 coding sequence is TGTGCCAGTAGTATATCTTTCGTCTGGAGGTTGAACACTGAAGCTTTCTTT.

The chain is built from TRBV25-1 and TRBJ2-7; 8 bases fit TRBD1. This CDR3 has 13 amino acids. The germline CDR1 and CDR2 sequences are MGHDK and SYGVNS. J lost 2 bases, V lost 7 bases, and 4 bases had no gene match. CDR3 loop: CASIGQGTYEQYF. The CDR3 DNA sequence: TGTGCCAGCATCGGACAGGGAACCTACGAGCAGTACTTC.

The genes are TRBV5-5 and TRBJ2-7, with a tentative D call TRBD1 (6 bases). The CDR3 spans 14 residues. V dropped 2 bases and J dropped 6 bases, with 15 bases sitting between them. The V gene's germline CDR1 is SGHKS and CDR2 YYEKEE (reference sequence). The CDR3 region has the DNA TGTGCCAGCAGCTTCCTTCTCACAGGGTCCGAGCAGTACGTC. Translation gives CASSFLLTGSEQYV.

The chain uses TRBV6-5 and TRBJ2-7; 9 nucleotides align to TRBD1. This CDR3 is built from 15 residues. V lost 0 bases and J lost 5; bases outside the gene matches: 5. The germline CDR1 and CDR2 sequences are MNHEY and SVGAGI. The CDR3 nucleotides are TGTGCCAGCAGTTACTCCGGGACAGGGTCCGACGAGCAGTACGTC. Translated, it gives CASSYSGTGSDEQYV.

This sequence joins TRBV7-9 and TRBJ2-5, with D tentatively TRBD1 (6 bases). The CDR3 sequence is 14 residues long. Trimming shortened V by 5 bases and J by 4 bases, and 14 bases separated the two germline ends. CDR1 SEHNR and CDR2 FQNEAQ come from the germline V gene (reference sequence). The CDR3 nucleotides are TGTGCCAGCAGCCATACAGGCAGGGGAGAGACCCAGTACTTC. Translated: CASSHTGRGETQYF. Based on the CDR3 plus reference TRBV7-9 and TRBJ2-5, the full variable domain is DTGVSQNPRHKITKRGQNVTFRCDPISEHNRLYWYRQTLGQGPEFLTYFQNEAQLEKSRLLSDRFSAERPKGSFSTLEIQRTEQGDSAMYLCASSHTGRGETQYFGPGTRLLVL.

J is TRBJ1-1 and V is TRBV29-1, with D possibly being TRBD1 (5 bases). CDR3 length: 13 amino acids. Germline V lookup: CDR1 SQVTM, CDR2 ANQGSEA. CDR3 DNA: TGCAGTGTCTTCCGGGGGTCGGAAACTGAAGCTTTCTTT. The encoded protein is CSVFRGSETEAFF.

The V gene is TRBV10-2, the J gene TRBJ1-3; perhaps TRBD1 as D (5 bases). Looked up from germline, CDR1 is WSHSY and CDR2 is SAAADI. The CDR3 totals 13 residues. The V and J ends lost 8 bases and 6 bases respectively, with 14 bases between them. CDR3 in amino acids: CASRQGWENTIYF. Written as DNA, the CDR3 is TGCGCCAGCCGCCAGGGCTGGGAAAACACCATATATTTT.

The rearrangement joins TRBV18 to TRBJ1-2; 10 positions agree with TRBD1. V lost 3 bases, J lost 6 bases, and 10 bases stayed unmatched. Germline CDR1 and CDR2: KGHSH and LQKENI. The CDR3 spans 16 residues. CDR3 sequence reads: CASSPTTTGGDNGYTF. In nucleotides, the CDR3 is TGTGCCAGCTCACCTACCACGACAGGGGGCGACAATGGCTACACCTTC.

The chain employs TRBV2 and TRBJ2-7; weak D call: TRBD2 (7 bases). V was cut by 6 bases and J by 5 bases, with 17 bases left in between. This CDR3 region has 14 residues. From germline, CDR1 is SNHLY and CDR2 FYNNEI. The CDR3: CASRPGDYAHEQYF. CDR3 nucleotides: TGTGCCAGCAGGCCAGGGGACTATGCCCACGAGCAGTACTTC. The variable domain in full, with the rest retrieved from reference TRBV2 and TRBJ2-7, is EPEVTQTPSHQVTQMGQEVILRCVPISNHLYFYWYRQILGQKVEFLVSFYNNEISEKSEIFDDQFSVERPDGSNFTLKIRSTKLEDSAMYFCASRPGDYAHEQYFGPGTRLTVT.

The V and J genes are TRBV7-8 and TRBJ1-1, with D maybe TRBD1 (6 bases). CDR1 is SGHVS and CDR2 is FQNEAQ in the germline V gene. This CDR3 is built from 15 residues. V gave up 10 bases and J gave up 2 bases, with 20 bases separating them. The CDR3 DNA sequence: TGTGCCATCAAACCACAGGGCACTCTCAACACTGAAGCTTTCTTT. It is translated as CAIKPQGTLNTEAFF.

The CDR3 here is CASSLSPGGNEQFF. Here the CDR3 DNA reads TGTGCCAGCAGCTTGTCACCGGGAGGTAATGAGCAGTTCTTC. The rearrangement links TRBV5-4 to TRBJ2-1; 7 positions match TRBD2. The ends lost 1 base at V and 7 bases at J; junction bases unmatched: 5. Germline V gene sequence: CDR1 SGHNT, CDR2 YYREEE (reference sequence). The length of the CDR3 is 14 residues. Using reference TRBV5-4 and TRBJ2-1 for the parts outside the CDR3, the full variable domain is ETGVTQSPTHLIKTRGQQVTLRCSSQSGHNTVSWYQQALGQGPQFIFQYYREEENGRGNFPPRFSGLQFPNYSSELNVNALELDDSALYLCASSLSPGGNEQFFGPGTRLTVL.

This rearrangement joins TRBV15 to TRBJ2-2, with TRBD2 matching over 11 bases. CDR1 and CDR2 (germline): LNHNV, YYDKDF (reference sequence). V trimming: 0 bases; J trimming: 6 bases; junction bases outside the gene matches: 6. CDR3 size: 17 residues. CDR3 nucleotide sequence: TGTGCCACCAGCAGAGATAGGTCTAGCGGGGGGCCCGGGGAGCTGTTTTTT. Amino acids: CATSRDRSSGGPGELFF. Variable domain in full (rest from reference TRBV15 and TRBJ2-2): DAMVIQNPRYQVTQFGKPVTLSCSQTLNHNVMYWYQQKSSQAPKLLFHYYDKDFNNEADTPDNFQSRRPNTSFCFLDIRSPGLGDTAMYLCATSRDRSSGGPGELFFGEGSRLTVL.

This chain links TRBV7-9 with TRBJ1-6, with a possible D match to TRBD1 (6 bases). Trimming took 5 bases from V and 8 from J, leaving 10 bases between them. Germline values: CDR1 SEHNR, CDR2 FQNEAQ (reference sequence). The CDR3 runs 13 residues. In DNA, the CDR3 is TGTGCCAGCAGCCCCAACAGGGATTCACCCCTCCACTTT. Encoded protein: CASSPNRDSPLHF.

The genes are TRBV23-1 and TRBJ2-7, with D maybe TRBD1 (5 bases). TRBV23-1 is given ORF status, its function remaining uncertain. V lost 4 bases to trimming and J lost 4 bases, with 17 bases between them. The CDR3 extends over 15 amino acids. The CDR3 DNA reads TGCGCCAGCAGTCCCCCCTCCAGGGTAGGTTACGAGCAGTACGTC. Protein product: CASSPPSRVGYEQYV.

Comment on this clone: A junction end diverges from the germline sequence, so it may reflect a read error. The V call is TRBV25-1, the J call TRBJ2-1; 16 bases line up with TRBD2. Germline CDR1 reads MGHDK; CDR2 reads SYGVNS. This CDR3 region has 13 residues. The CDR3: CASSAGLAGGGIF. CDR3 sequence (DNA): TGTGCCAGCAGTGCGGGACTAGCGGGAGGGGGAATCTTC.